The TCR beta chain under discussion was sequenced for a study of T cells after somatic rescue of genetic block. TCRdb's copy holds only in-frame clones and misses some; the assay was immunoSEQ multiplex PCR. The data contain over 55,000 clones, 90% to 95% of them seen just once; the ten biggest clones take up approximately 3%. Trimming took 1 base from V and 6 from J; bases not matched to a gene: 3. The CDR3 length is 14 residues. In germline, CDR1 is SEHNR, CDR2 FQNEAQ (reference sequence). This chain connects TRBV7-9 to TRBJ1-5; 7 bases are shared with TRBD1. The clonotype was recovered from a man aged 35-49 years. The sample comprised peripheral blood mononuclear cells (PBMCs). The CDR3 reads CASSLEGAGQPQHF. Here the CDR3 DNA reads TGTGCCAGCAGCTTAGAGGGGGCAGGTCAGCCCCAGCATTTT.